This TCR beta chain was identified during a study of blood T cell repertoires in COVID-19. The wider study: In each case, the material was cDNA or gDNA derived from T cells, B-cell-depleted T cells, or PBMCs.

The CDR3 extends over 14 amino acids. V was cut by 4 bases and J by 3 bases, with 12 bases left in between. Germline CDR1 LGHDT, CDR2 YNNKEL (reference sequence). The repertoire was sequenced with immunoSEQ multiplex PCR; TCRdb's copy has only in-frame clones and lacks some. The sample shows about 230,000 clones, roughly 80% of them seen only once. The chain carries TRBV3-1 (or the pseudogene TRBV3-2) and TRBJ1-1, with no clear D. What was sequenced was peripheral blood. The clonotype originates from a woman in her seventies with active or convalescent COVID-19. The CDR3 region has the DNA TGTGCCAGCAGCCCGTCAAACGCGGACACTGAAGCTTTCTTT. Amino acid sequence: CASSPSNADTEAFF.